This TCR beta chain emerged from a study of response to subunit inactivated influenza vaccine (dated by TCRdb to the late 2010s). As for the study more broadly: Deep quantitative T cell receptor repertoire profiling was used in the study to track responses to a trivalent subunit inactivated influenza vaccine.

On this clonotype itself: Its antigen target is currently unknown. Base qualities are missing; no much larger clone stands one base away.

Library preparation employed RT-PCR. Sequencing instrument: Illumina HiSeq 2500. Starting from the raw public reads, TCRdb applied fastp trimming at Q25, assembled clones with MiXCR and retained in-frame beta chains. For every CDR3 protein sequence, its rows merge into one entry that carries the most common genes and DNA. This sample gives hundreds of thousands of distinct CDR3 sequences in total; under 9% of them show up just once. The ten top clones hold 13% of the sample. V is trimmed back by 1 base and J by 1 base, and the junction contains 7 bases that no gene match accounts for. The germline V gene (reference sequence) yields DFQATT for CDR1 and SNEGSKA for CDR2. Its CDR3 holds 15 amino acids, cysteine through phenylalanine. CDR3 DNA is the only sequence kept; it has 45 bases, read in frame from the first base. Results the study describes overall, beyond this receptor: It was suggested by the authors that each seasonal influenza vaccination may recruit only a limited number of new T cells.

This receptor was obtained from a man aged 45-69 years who received an inactivated influenza vaccine. Donor details come from another sample of the same person, matched by shared clones. The receptor chain draws on TRBV20-1 and TRBJ2-7; 7 bases in the middle match TRBD2. Sequences were derived from PBMCs from blood, sampled less than 30 months after vaccination. The DNA reads TGCAGTGCTAGAGTTCCGGGAGGAAAATCCTACGAGCAGTACTTC. This sequence encodes CSARVPGGKSYEQYF.